Below are 7 T cell receptor beta chains sequenced from a single sample in a study of a mutant IDH1 vaccine in newly diagnosed glioma. Method: immunoSEQ multiplex PCR; TCRdb's copy keeps in-frame clones and lacks some. The table shows tens of thousands of clones, with roughly 77% occurring only once. Time point given: week 47, end of study. Each vaccine dose was 300 ug of mutant IDH1 20-mer peptide, with topical imiquimod. Their cognate antigens are unknown. The source was PBMCs, collected from a glioma patient whose treatment included an IDH1 peptide vaccine. Receptors originate from a middle-aged man with glioma.

CDR3 coding DNA: TGTGCCAGCAGTGGGGTCCTAGACAGGGGGCCTAGCGGTACTCCTACGAACTACGAGCAGTACTTC. Protein sequence: CASSGVLDRGPSGTPTNYEQYF. The chain links TRBV2 to TRBJ2-5; the match to TRBD1 covers 10 bases. The closer fit of TRBJ2-7 to the DNA end suggests the J call may be wrong. This CDR3 spans 22 amino acids. Germline V gene lookup returns CDR1 SNHLY and CDR2 FYNNEI.

The V and J genes are TRBV5-4 and TRBJ1-2; TRBD1 matches 9 bases. Germline CDR1 and CDR2: SGHNT and YYREEE (reference sequence). The CDR3 is 14 amino acids. With 3 bases clipped from V and 4 bases from J, the junction kept 4 bases outside the gene matches. Written as DNA, the CDR3 is TGTGCCAGCAGCTCCCAGGGACAGGGCTATGGCTACACCTTC. Its translation is CASSSQGQGYGYTF.

The chain combines TRBV20-1 with TRBJ2-7; 8 bases agree with TRBD1. The CDR3 is 11 residues long. V trimming: 8 bases; J trimming: 2 bases; junction bases outside the gene matches: 2. Germline V CDR1 and CDR2: DFQATT, SNEGSKA (reference sequence). CDR3 bases: TGCAGTACGGACAGGGCCTACGAGCAGTACTTC. Protein product: CSTDRAYEQYF.

The rearrangement uses TRBV29-1 and TRBJ2-2; 8 nucleotides agree with TRBD2. CDR3 length: 16 residues. CDR1 is SQVTM, CDR2 ANQGSEA, per germline. V lost 2 bases to trimming and J lost 4 bases; unmatched junction nucleotides: 9. The CDR3 nucleotides are TGCAGCGTTGAAAGGGGAGCGGGAGTTCCCACCGGGGAGCTGTTTTTT. It yields the protein CSVERGAGVPTGELFF.

The chain recombines TRBV15 with TRBJ1-2; 8 bases agree with TRBD1. J was trimmed by 7 bases and V by 4 bases; bases with no gene match: 2. Germline V CDR1 and CDR2: LNHNV, YYDKDF (reference sequence). The CDR3 length is 12 residues. CDR3 in DNA: TGTGCCACCAGCACAGGGGGCTTTGGCTACACCTTC. Its protein is CATSTGGFGYTF.

V and J are TRBV28 and TRBJ2-3, with a weak D call TRBD2 (5 bases). Germline V gene lookup returns CDR1 MDHEN and CDR2 SYDVKM. This CDR3 contains 13 residues. V was trimmed by 3 bases and J by 1 base, leaving 5 bases between them. The chain's CDR3 is CASSLGGTDTQYF. CDR3 sequence (DNA): TGTGCCAGCAGTTTGGGAGGCACAGATACGCAGTATTTT.

The chain joins TRBV5-1 to TRBJ2-1; 9 nucleotides agree with TRBD1. Germline V lookup: CDR1 SGHRS, CDR2 YFSETQ. The CDR3 runs to 16 residues. The V segment lost 0 bases and the J segment 7 bases; nucleotides outside the gene matches: 8. CDR3 loop: CASSLGVGQGSNEQFF. The CDR3 bases are TGCGCCAGCAGCTTGGGAGTGGGACAGGGATCAAATGAGCAGTTCTTC.